Listed below are T cell receptor beta chains from one sample, sequenced in a study of T cell responses to AZD1222 COVID-19 vaccine. Libraries were prepared by immunoSEQ multiplex PCR; TCRdb keeps only in-frame clonotypes and omits some of them. This sample carries 110,000 or so clones, around 88% of them seen once, and the ten largest clones take 5.5% to 7.5%. This specimen consisted of peripheral blood, obtained 28 days after the second AZD1222 dose. Receptors originate from an adult who received the AZD1222 COVID-19 vaccine. Each CDR3 is given with its conserved first and last residue. A D gene is named only where the DNA matches it firmly. Clone size, where shown, is once, few, many, or a class for clones that have expanded.

CDR3 protein,CDR3 DNA,J gene,CDR3 length,clone size,V gene,D gene
CASSQVSSNEQFF,TGTGCCAGCAGCCAAGTATCTTCCAATGAGCAGTTCTTC,TRBJ2-1,13,-,TRBV4-2,-
CASSESSSGGNEQFF,TGCGCCAGCAGTGAGTCATCTAGCGGGGGAAATGAGCAGTTCTTC,TRBJ2-1,15,-,TRBV10-1,TRBD2
CAISESQGRTTGDTQYF,TGTGCCATCAGTGAGTCGCAAGGCAGGACGACGGGAGATACGCAGTATTTT,TRBJ2-3,17,-,TRBV10-3,-
CASSLVGQGSYEQYF,TGTGCCAGCAGCTTGGTAGGACAGGGCTCCTACGAGCAGTACTTC,TRBJ2-7,15,-,TRBV5-8,TRBD1
CASRGTMLVYYEQYF,TGTGCCAGCAGGGGGACGATGCTCGTCTACTACGAGCAGTACTTC,TRBJ2-7,15,-,TRBV2,-
CASSPLGYGYTF,TGTGCCAGCTCACCCTTGGGCTATGGCTACACCTTC,TRBJ1-2,12,-,TRBV18,-
CASRSSGTGYNEQFF,TGTGCCAGCAGGTCTTCCGGGACGGGGTACAATGAGCAGTTCTTC,TRBJ2-1,15,-,TRBV7-6,-
CASSFAGGDEQYF,TGTGCCAGCAGCTTCGCAGGGGGGGACGAGCAGTACTTC,TRBJ2-7,13,-,TRBV11-2,-
CASSLVAGSDYEQYF,TGTGCCAGCAGCTTAGTGGCGGGCTCTGACTACGAGCAGTACTTC,TRBJ2-7,15,-,TRBV11-3,-
CASSRHGTYDLGEQYF,TGTGCCAGCAGCCGACACGGGACATACGACCTAGGGGAGCAGTACTTC,TRBJ2-7,16,once,TRBV7-8,-
CASSFSGAADTQYF,TGTGCCAGCAGTTTTAGCGGGGCAGCAGATACGCAGTATTTT,TRBJ2-3,14,-,TRBV6-5,TRBD2
CASSQVLSNTDTQYF,TGCGCCAGCAGCCAAGTTTTAAGTAACACAGATACGCAGTATTTT,TRBJ2-3,15,-,TRBV4-1,-
CASSDGPQGATYEQYF,TGTGCCAGCAGTGACGGCCCGCAGGGGGCTACCTACGAGCAGTACTTC,TRBJ2-7,16,-,TRBV2,TRBD1